These 30 T cell receptor beta chains came from one sample sequenced in a study of CD8 T cells in Susac syndrome (dated by TCRdb to about 2019). Libraries were constructed by the immunoSEQ multiplex PCR assay. RNA was extracted with the RNeasy kit and roughly 0.5 to 1 ug was reverse transcribed using random hexamers. In-frame beta chains were kept once TCRdb had trimmed the public reads at Q25 with fastp and called clones with MiXCR. Here each entry gathers all rows of one CDR3 protein and keeps the most common genes and DNA. The sample table shows approximately 190,000 distinct CDR3 sequences, and approximately 96% are seen once. The ten largest clones capture roughly 0.098% of the sample. Sequencing input: CD4+ T cells from PBMCs. Source of these receptors: a human donor with Susac syndrome.

The chain recombines TRBV12-3 or TRBV12-4 with TRBJ2-3; D possibly matches TRBD1 or TRBD2 (6 bases each). There are 13 residues in the CDR3. Trimming left V 7 bases short and J 2 bases short, with 10 bases between. The CDR3 protein is CASKRGATDTQYF. CDR3 nucleotides: TGTGCCAGCAAGAGGGGGGCCACAGATACGCAGTATTTT.

The chain has TRBV7-6 and TRBJ2-7; tentatively, D is TRBD1 or TRBD2 (5 bases each). V was shortened by 4 bases and J by 0 bases, with 10 bases between the two germline ends. The length of the CDR3 is 14 residues. Germline V gene lookup returns CDR1 SGHVS and CDR2 FNYEAQ. The CDR3 coding sequence is TGTGCCAGCAGCTGGGGGAGCCGCTCCTACGAGCAGTACTTC. This gives the protein CASSWGSRSYEQYF.

The J gene is TRBJ2-1, the V gene TRBV28, with D hard to call. CDR1 MDHEN and CDR2 SYDVKM come from the germline V gene. The length of the CDR3 is 15 residues. V was pared by 9 bases and J by 1 base, with 16 bases between. The CDR3 loop reads CASNPLASSYNEQFF. DNA of the CDR3: TGTGCCAGTAACCCTCTGGCATCATCCTACAATGAGCAGTTCTTC.

J is TRBJ2-7 and V is TRBV20-1; D gene unclear. V was shortened by 6 bases and J by 6 bases, with 21 bases between the two germline ends. This CDR3 is 14 amino acids long. CDR1 and CDR2 from the germline V gene are DFQATT and SNEGSKA (reference sequence). The DNA for the CDR3 is TGCAGTGCGGATAGAGATCAGCGAGCAAGCGAGCAGTACTTC. It is translated as CSADRDQRASEQYF.

This chain links TRBV7-9 with TRBJ2-3; D not resolved. This CDR3 is 14 amino acids long. The germline gives CDR1 SEHNR, CDR2 FQNEAQ (reference sequence). V lost 8 bases, J lost 0 bases, and 12 bases lay in between. The CDR3 sequence: CASSGPSSTDTQYF. DNA for the CDR3: TGTGCCAGCTCTGGCCCATCAAGCACAGATACGCAGTATTTT. Filled out from reference TRBV7-9 and TRBJ2-3, the complete variable domain reads DTGVSQNPRHKITKRGQNVTFRCDPISEHNRLYWYRQTLGQGPEFLTYFQNEAQLEKSRLLSDRFSAERPKGSFSTLEIQRTEQGDSAMYLCASSGPSSTDTQYFGPGTRLTVL.

Only one count was recorded for this clonotype. This chain's CDR3 is CASSEGQPKGGYTF. The CDR3 DNA reads as TGCGCCAGCAGCGAGGGACAGCCTAAAGGGGGCTACACCTTC. This chain links TRBV5-1 with TRBJ1-2; 7 bases map to TRBD1. Germline CDR1 SGHRS, CDR2 YFSETQ. V shed 4 bases, J shed 8 bases, and the junction held 11 bases outside the gene matches. CDR3 length equals 14 residues.

The J gene is TRBJ2-7, the V gene TRBV20-1; TRBD1 matches 9 bases. Unmatched junction bases numbered 8, after V lost 5 bases and J lost 3 bases. The CDR3 covers 14 residues. Germline CDR1 DFQATT, CDR2 SNEGSKA (reference sequence). The CDR3 nucleotides read TGCAGTGCTCCCAGGGACAGGGCGAACTACGAGCAGTACTTC. It yields the protein CSAPRDRANYEQYF.

The J gene is TRBJ2-3, the V gene TRBV29-1; no definite D call. The germline V gene encodes CDR1 SQVTM and CDR2 ANQGSEA. V gave up 2 bases and J gave up 3 bases, with 3 bases separating them. CDR3 size: 11 residues. CDR3 loop: CSVEMTDTQYF. CDR3 nucleotide sequence: TGCAGCGTTGAAATGACAGATACGCAGTATTTT.

The rearrangement uses TRBV9 and TRBJ1-6; TRBD1 might be the D (5 bases). CDR3 size: 17 residues. Germline lookup yields CDR1 SGDLS and CDR2 YYNGEE. Trimming cost V 0 bases and J 6 bases, with 16 bases left between them. The chain's CDR3 is CASSVGEVTARNSPLHF. CDR3 nucleotide sequence: TGTGCCAGCAGCGTAGGCGAGGTGACAGCACGTAATTCACCCCTCCACTTT.

The chain is built from TRBV2 and TRBJ2-1, with a weak D call TRBD2 (6 bases). The V end was cut by 8 bases, the J end by 7 bases, with 15 bases between. Germline CDR1 and CDR2: SNHLY and FYNNEI. This CDR3 spans 13 amino acids. CDR3 in DNA: TGTGCCAGCGGGGGACTTCAAGGTAATGAGCAGTTCTTC. This encodes CASGGLQGNEQFF.

This chain uses TRBV30 with TRBJ1-6; no clear D. CDR1 and CDR2 (germline): GTSNPN, SVGIG (reference sequence). With 1 base removed from V and 4 bases from J, the gap between germline ends came to 11 bases. The CDR3 extends over 15 amino acids. The CDR3 sequence: CAWSGRSAYNSPLHF. DNA for the CDR3: TGTGCCTGGAGTGGGCGTTCCGCTTATAATTCACCCCTCCACTTT.

V is TRBV4-3 and J is TRBJ2-7, with 10 nucleotides matching TRBD1. The V and J ends lost 1 base and 3 bases, in that order; junction bases with no gene match: 3. This CDR3 has 15 amino acids. Per germline, CDR1 LGHNA and CDR2 YSLEER. In DNA, the CDR3 is TGCGCCAGCAGCCAAGTGGGGACAGGGGACTACGAGCAGTACTTC. As protein: CASSQVGTGDYEQYF.

The V and J genes are TRBV12-3 or TRBV12-4 and TRBJ2-6; no definite D call. Trimming took off 0 bases at V and 1 base at J, with 4 bases between the two ends. The CDR3 is 15 amino acids. CDR3 protein: CASSLAGSGANVLTF. CDR3 DNA: TGTGCCAGCAGTTTAGCGGGTTCTGGGGCCAACGTCCTGACTTTC.

This chain connects TRBV20-1 to TRBJ1-4; D gene unclear. The length of the CDR3 is 13 residues. The germline CDR1 and CDR2 sequences are DFQATT and SNEGSKA (reference sequence). The V end was cut by 3 bases, the J end by 6 bases, with 11 bases between. The CDR3 DNA reads TGCAGTGCTAGTATCCCGGCCGATGAAAAACTGTTTTTT. Amino acids: CSASIPADEKLFF.

The genes are TRBV28 and TRBJ2-1, with TRBD2 as a possible D gene (5 bases). The CDR3 runs 13 residues. CDR1 and CDR2 (germline): MDHEN, SYDVKM. V was clipped by 7 bases and J by 5 bases, with 12 bases between them. The CDR3 bases are TGTGCCAGCACAGCGCTAGCTGACAATGAGCAGTTCTTC. Translation gives CASTALADNEQFF.

A note on this clonotype: The junction does not match germline at one end; this may be a read error. The chain uses TRBV19 and TRBJ1-1, with no clear D. CDR1 is LNHDA and CDR2 is SQIVND in the germline V gene (reference sequence). The CDR3 is 13 residues long. The DNA of the CDR3 is TGTACCAGTCGAACCCATATGAACACTGAAGCTTTCTTT. Its protein is CTSRTHMNTEAFF. Full variable domain (outside the CDR3, taken from reference TRBV19 and TRBJ1-1): DGGITQSPKYLFRKEGQNVTLSCEQNLNHDAMYWYRQDPGQGLRLIYYSQIVNDFQKGDIAEGYSVSREKKESFPLTVTSAQKNPTAFYLCTSRTHMNTEAFFGQGTRLTVV.

The V and J genes are TRBV29-1 and TRBJ2-2; 10 bases line up with TRBD1. V lost 3 bases to trimming and J lost 6 bases; unmatched junction nucleotides: 16. Germline V gene sequence: CDR1 SQVTM, CDR2 ANQGSEA. This CDR3 has 18 amino acids. Here the CDR3 reads CSVDSGTGEERVPGELFF. Written as DNA, the CDR3 is TGCAGCGTTGATAGCGGGACAGGGGAAGAAAGGGTCCCCGGGGAGCTGTTTTTT.

V usage is TRBV3-1 and J usage is TRBJ1-2; TRBD1 matches at 7 bases. Germline CDR1 LGHDT, CDR2 YNNKEL (reference sequence). V was clipped by 7 bases and J by 7 bases; unmatched bases: 6. CDR3 length: 12 amino acids. CDR3 bases: TGTGCCAGCAAAACAGGGGAAAGTGGCTACACCTTC. This translates into CASKTGESGYTF.

The rearrangement links TRBV4-3 to TRBJ1-6; D gene unclear. The CDR3 totals 16 residues. Deletions cut 4 bases from V and 9 bases from J, with 19 bases between. From germline, CDR1 is LGHNA and CDR2 YSLEER. Here the CDR3 DNA reads TGCGCCAGCAGCCTTGAAGCCCACGCGGGGATTTCACCCCTCCACTTT. Amino acid sequence: CASSLEAHAGISPLHF.

This sequence joins TRBV7-2 and TRBJ1-4; no reliable D call. The germline CDR1 and CDR2 sequences are SGHTA and FQGNSA. The length of the CDR3 is 15 residues. The germline V and J ends were trimmed by 1 base and 8 bases, with 14 bases remaining between them. CDR3 DNA: TGTGCCAGCAGCTTAGGGGCCCCTGCAGGCGAAAAACTGTTTTTT. Encoded protein: CASSLGAPAGEKLFF.

CDR3 loop: CASSQDPYGYTF. The CDR3 region has the DNA TGTGCCAGCAGCCAAGACCCCTATGGCTACACCTTC. This chain links TRBV3-1 with TRBJ1-2; D uncertain. CDR1 is LGHDT, CDR2 YNNKEL, per germline (reference sequence). The CDR3 length is 12 residues. Trimming left V 0 bases short and J 4 bases short, with 3 bases between.

This sequence joins TRBV12-3 or TRBV12-4 and TRBJ2-7; D call uncertain. There are 13 residues in the CDR3. Trimming took 5 bases from V and 6 from J, leaving 14 bases between them. CDR3 sequence reads: CASSPSTAVEQYF. Written as DNA, the CDR3 is TGTGCCAGCAGTCCATCCACGGCGGTCGAGCAGTACTTC.

V usage is TRBV28 and J usage is TRBJ1-1, with D unclear. This CDR3 is built from 16 residues. V was clipped by 6 bases and J by 5 bases, with 22 bases between them. Looked up from germline, CDR1 is MDHEN and CDR2 is SYDVKM. CDR3 residues: CASSYMTTLMWTEAFF. The CDR3 DNA reads as TGTGCCAGCAGCTACATGACCACTTTGATGTGGACTGAAGCTTTCTTT.

In this sample, this clonotype turned up once. This rearrangement joins TRBV20-1 to TRBJ2-2, with 9 bases fitting TRBD2. The CDR3 length is 16 residues. CDR1 and CDR2 (germline): DFQATT, SNEGSKA (reference sequence). V dropped 7 bases and J dropped 6; count of bases not matched to a gene: 15. In DNA, the CDR3 is TGCAGTGTCATGCGGCCGGCGGGGGGGAAGTCCGGGGAGCTGTTTTTT. This sequence encodes CSVMRPAGGKSGELFF.

V gene TRBV10-3 combines with J gene TRBJ1-1; TRBD1 is a possible D gene (5 bases). The CDR3 contains 15 residues. Per germline, CDR1 ENHRY and CDR2 SYGVKD. V was shortened by 3 bases and J by 4 bases, with 15 bases between the two germline ends. The CDR3 loop is CAISDSGISSTEAFF. The DNA for the CDR3 is TGTGCCATCAGTGACTCAGGGATATCTAGCACTGAAGCTTTCTTT.

V gene TRBV7-6 combines with J gene TRBJ2-5; D possibly matches TRBD1 or TRBD2 (7 bases each). Trimming took off 0 bases at V and 5 bases at J, with 13 bases between the two ends. Germline loops: CDR1 SGHVS, CDR2 FNYEAQ. The CDR3 extends over 15 amino acids. CDR3 amino acids: CASSLAGGGDETQYF. The CDR3 DNA reads TGTGCCAGCAGCTTAGCGGGAGGGGGCGATGAGACCCAGTACTTC.

The chain carries TRBV2 and TRBJ2-5, with 7 bases aligning to TRBD1. Trimming cost V 9 bases and J 1 base; bases outside gene matches: 8. The CDR3 consists of 14 residues. CDR1 is SNHLY, CDR2 FYNNEI, per germline. In DNA, the CDR3 is TGTGCCAGTCTCAGAGGGACAGTCCAAGAGACCCAGTACTTC. Its protein is CASLRGTVQETQYF.

This rearrangement joins TRBV25-1 to TRBJ1-2, with TRBD1 identical over 10 bases. The germline gives CDR1 MGHDK, CDR2 SYGVNS. The CDR3 totals 14 residues. V was pared by 2 bases and J by 8 bases, with 5 bases of the junction left unmatched. CDR3 DNA: TGTGCCAGCAGTGAACCATGGGACAGGGGAGGCTACACCTTC. Translation: CASSEPWDRGGYTF.

The chain combines TRBV30 with TRBJ1-3, with a weak D call TRBD1 (5 bases). The CDR3 is made up of 15 amino acids. The germline gives CDR1 GTSNPN, CDR2 SVGIG (reference sequence). The germline V and J ends were trimmed by 2 bases and 7 bases, with 18 bases remaining between them. The CDR3 spells CAWSRRGPMRNTIYF. CDR3 nucleotide sequence: TGTGCCTGGAGTAGAAGGGGCCCTATGCGGAACACCATATATTTT.

This clonotype was picked up one time. J is TRBJ1-6 and V is TRBV3-1, with a possible D match to TRBD1 (5 bases). V lost 5 bases and J 7 bases, leaving 15 bases between the germline ends. In germline, CDR1 is LGHDT, CDR2 YNNKEL (reference sequence). This CDR3 contains 15 residues. CDR3 sequence reads: CASSATGPGNSPLHF. The CDR3 nucleotides are TGTGCCAGCAGCGCAACGGGCCCAGGGAATTCACCCCTCCACTTT.